This entry describes one T cell receptor beta chain. The junction shows a germline mismatch at one end, possibly a read error. This sample was included in a study of T cell responses to AZD1222 COVID-19 vaccine. Sequencing was performed with immunoSEQ multiplex PCR; in TCRdb, only in-frame clones are kept and a portion is missing. This table has more than 150,000 clones, around 93% appearing once. The TCR originated in an adult in good health. Sequencing used peripheral blood, obtained on day 0 of AZD1222 vaccination.

The DNA of the CDR3 is TGTGCCAGTAGTAGCGACACCCGGACGGTGGGCATTCAATACTTC. This codes for CASSSDTRTVGIQYF. The V gene is TRBV19, the J gene TRBJ2-4; D is ambiguous. Per germline, CDR1 LNHDA and CDR2 SQIVND (reference sequence). CDR3 length: 15 residues.